This TCR beta chain was recorded in a study of identical twins (dated by TCRdb to 2016 to 2017). Some background on the complete study: To test whether fetal clonotypes persist, the study used deep sequencing on TCR alpha and beta repertoires from monozygotic twins, unrelated adults of various ages, and cord blood. Replicate twin experiments were performed at different times using different library preparation protocols to rule out contamination.

General conclusions and limits of the study: In monozygotic twins, recombination models systematically underestimated out-of-frame TCR alpha sharing, but the models matched the sharing seen between unrelated individuals. Compared with coincidental sharing between unrelated individuals, out-of-frame TCR alpha sequences shared between twins had an excess of sequences with low generation probability. Zero-insertion analyses could be partly confounded by invariant T cells such as MAIT and iNKT, although diverse VJ usage argued against such confounding for most clonotypes. Because the same donors could not be followed over many years, the conclusions depended on cross-sectional statistical analysis. Fewer insertions were carried by abundant cord blood beta clonotypes, a similar but weaker trend appeared in young adult naive repertoires, and no such trend appeared in memory repertoires. The excess sharing between twins in beta out-of-frame sequences was weaker because fewer shared sequences reduced the signal-to-noise ratio.

All donors were healthy Caucasians. Comments on this clonotype: Which antigen it targets is not known. No base quality values were provided; no much bigger clone lies one nucleotide off.

The library was generated by 5' RACE. Sequenced on an Illumina HiSeq 2000. Template switching introduced a universal primer binding site; the final cDNA contained a unique molecular identifier, enabling accurate counting of TCR cDNA molecules. Specific primers in the conserved constant-segment region were used to synthesize first-strand cDNA for the TCR alpha and beta chains. To control for contamination, each cDNA library was double barcoded with a SMART-Mk sample barcode plus Illumina barcodes. Two successive PCR steps introduced TruSeq adapter sequences along with Illumina sample barcodes. Sequencing of the TCR alpha and beta cDNA libraries was done on the Illumina HiSeq platform using custom primers. Under the source paper's analysis protocol: MiGEC was used to process raw reads and extract unique molecular identifiers, and MiXCR was used to find CDR3 positions. For each individual, recombination models were inferred using an EM algorithm with the repgenHMM and IGoR tools. Shared clonotype analysis was performed with the tcR package in R, normalizing sharing by the product of cloneset sizes. To study raw recombination free of thymic and clonal selection effects, out-of-frame nonproductive sequences were analyzed. TCRdb cleaned the public reads at Q25 with fastp, built clones with MiXCR and kept in-frame beta chains. All rows with the same CDR3 protein become a single entry with the most common DNA and genes. None of the V and J calls come from the authors' own analysis; TCRdb made them. This sample is represented by roughly 1.6 million distinct CDR3 sequences; about 32% of them were singletons. The ten largest account for roughly 0.3% of the sample.

The sequence was obtained from a newborn girl in good health. The sequenced material came from cord blood.

The CDR3 reads as follows: CAISRARGDNYGYTF. Read as DNA, the sequence is TGTGCCATCAGTCGGGCGCGAGGGGACAACTATGGCTACACCTTC. This sequence uses TRBV10-3 and TRBJ1-2, with TRBD1 perhaps the D gene, on 5 matching bases. Relative to germline, V is 5 bases shorter and J is 2 bases shorter, with 15 bases between their ends. Including cysteine and phenylalanine, the CDR3 has 15 amino acids. Of the read, only the CDR3 DNA is kept; its 45 bases are in frame from base 1. From the germline V gene, CDR1 is ENHRY and CDR2 is SYGVKD.